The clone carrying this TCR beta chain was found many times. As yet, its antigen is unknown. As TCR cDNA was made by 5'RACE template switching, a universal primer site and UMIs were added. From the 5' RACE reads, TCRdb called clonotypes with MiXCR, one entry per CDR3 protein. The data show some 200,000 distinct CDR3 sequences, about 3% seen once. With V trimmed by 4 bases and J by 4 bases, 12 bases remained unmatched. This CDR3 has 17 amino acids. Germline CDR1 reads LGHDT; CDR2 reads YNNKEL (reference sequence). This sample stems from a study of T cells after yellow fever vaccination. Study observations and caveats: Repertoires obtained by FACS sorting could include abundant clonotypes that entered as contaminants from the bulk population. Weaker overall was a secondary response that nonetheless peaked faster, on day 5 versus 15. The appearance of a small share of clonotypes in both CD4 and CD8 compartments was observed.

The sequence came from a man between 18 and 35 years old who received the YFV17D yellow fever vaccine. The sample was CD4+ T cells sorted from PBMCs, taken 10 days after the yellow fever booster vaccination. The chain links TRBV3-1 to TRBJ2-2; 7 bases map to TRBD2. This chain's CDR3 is CASSPPGALAGTGELFF. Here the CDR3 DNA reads TGTGCCAGCAGCCCCCCAGGCGCGTTAGCGGGCACCGGGGAGCTGTTTTTT.